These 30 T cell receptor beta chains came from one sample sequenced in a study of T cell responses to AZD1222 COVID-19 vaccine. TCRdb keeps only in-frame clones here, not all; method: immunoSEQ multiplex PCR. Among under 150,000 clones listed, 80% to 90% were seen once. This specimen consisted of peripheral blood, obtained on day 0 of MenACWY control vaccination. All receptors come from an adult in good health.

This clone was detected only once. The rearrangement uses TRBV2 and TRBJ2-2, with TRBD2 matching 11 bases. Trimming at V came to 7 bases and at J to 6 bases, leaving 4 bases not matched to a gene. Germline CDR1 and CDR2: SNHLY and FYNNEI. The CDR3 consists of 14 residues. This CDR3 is CASNLAGGAGELFF. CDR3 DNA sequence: TGTGCCAGCAACCTAGCGGGGGGTGCCGGGGAGCTGTTTTTT. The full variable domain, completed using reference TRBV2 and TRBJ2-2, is EPEVTQTPSHQVTQMGQEVILRCVPISNHLYFYWYRQILGQKVEFLVSFYNNEISEKSEIFDDQFSVERPDGSNFTLKIRSTKLEDSAMYFCASNLAGGAGELFFGEGSRLTVL.

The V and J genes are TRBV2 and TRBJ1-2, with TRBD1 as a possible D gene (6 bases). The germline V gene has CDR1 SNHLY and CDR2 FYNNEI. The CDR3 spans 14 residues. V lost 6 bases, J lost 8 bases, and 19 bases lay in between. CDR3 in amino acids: CASSYVGRGTGYTF. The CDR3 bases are TGTGCCAGCAGCTATGTAGGCAGGGGTACAGGCTACACCTTC. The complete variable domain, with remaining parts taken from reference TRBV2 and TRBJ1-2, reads EPEVTQTPSHQVTQMGQEVILRCVPISNHLYFYWYRQILGQKVEFLVSFYNNEISEKSEIFDDQFSVERPDGSNFTLKIRSTKLEDSAMYFCASSYVGRGTGYTFGSGTRLTVV.

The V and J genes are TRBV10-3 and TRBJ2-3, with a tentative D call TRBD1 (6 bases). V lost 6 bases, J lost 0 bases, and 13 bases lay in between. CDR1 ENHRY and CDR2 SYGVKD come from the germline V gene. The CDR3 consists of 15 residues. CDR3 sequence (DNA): TGTGCCATCAGGGAACAGGGTACTAGCACAGATACGCAGTATTTT. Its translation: CAIREQGTSTDTQYF.

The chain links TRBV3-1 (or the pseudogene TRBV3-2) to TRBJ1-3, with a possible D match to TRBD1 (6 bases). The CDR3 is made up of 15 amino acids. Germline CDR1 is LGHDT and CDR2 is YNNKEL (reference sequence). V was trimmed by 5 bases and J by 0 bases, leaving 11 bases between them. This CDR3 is CASSTNRVSGNTIYF. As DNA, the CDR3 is TGTGCCAGCAGCACAAACAGGGTCTCTGGAAACACCATATATTTT.

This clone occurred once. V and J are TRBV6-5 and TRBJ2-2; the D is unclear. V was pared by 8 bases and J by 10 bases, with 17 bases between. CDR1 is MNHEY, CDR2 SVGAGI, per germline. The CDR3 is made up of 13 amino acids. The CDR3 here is CASWQLGTPELFF. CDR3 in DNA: TGTGCCAGCTGGCAGCTAGGAACTCCGGAGCTGTTTTTT.

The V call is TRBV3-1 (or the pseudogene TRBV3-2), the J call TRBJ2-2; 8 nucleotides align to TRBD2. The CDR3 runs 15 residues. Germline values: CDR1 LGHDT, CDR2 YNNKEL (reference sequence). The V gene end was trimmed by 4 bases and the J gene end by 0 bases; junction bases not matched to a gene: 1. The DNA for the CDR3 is TGTGCCAGCAGCCGACTAGCGTCGAACACCGGGGAGCTGTTTTTT. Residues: CASSRLASNTGELFF.

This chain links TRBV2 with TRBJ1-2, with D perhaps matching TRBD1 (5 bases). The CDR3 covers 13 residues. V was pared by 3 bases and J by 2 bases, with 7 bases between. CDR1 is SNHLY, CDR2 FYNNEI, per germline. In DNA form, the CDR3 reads TGTGCCAGCAGTGACAGGGTGAACTATGGCTACACCTTC. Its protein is CASSDRVNYGYTF.

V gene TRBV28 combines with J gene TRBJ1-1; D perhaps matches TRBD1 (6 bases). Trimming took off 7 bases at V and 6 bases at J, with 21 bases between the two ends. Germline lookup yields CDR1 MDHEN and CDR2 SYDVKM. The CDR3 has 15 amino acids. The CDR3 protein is CASTPEGGLVAEAFF. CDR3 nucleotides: TGTGCCAGCACCCCGGAAGGGGGGCTGGTTGCTGAAGCTTTCTTT.

The CDR3 DNA reads TGTGCCAGCAGTTTATACGGGACAGCTAACTATGGCTACACCTTC. Its translation: CASSLYGTANYGYTF. The chain carries TRBV28 and TRBJ1-2, with 7 nucleotides matching TRBD1. Looked up from germline, CDR1 is MDHEN and CDR2 is SYDVKM. The ends lost 1 base at V and 0 bases at J; junction bases unmatched: 2. This CDR3 comprises 15 residues.

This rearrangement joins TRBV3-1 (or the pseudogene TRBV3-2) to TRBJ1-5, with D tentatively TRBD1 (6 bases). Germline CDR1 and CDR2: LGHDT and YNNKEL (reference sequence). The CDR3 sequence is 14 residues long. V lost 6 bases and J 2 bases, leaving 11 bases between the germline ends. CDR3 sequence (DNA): TGTGCCAGCAGTACAGGGATTGGCAATCAGCCCCAGCATTTT. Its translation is CASSTGIGNQPQHF.

CDR3 sequence (DNA): TGTGCCATCAGTGGGGGGCGGAACACTGAAGCTTTCTTT. It yields the protein CAISGGRNTEAFF. The chain employs TRBV10-3 and TRBJ1-1; D might be TRBD1 (6 bases). V dropped 4 bases and J dropped 1 base, with 7 bases sitting between them. Germline V lookup: CDR1 ENHRY, CDR2 SYGVKD. The CDR3 consists of 13 residues.

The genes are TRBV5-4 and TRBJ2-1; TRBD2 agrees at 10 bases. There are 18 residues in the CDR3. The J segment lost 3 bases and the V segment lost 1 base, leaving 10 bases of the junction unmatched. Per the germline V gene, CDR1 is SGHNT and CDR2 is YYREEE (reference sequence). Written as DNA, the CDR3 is TGTGCCAGCAGCTTGTTAACTTTAGCGGGGGGTTTCTACAATGAGCAGTTCTTC. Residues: CASSLLTLAGGFYNEQFF.

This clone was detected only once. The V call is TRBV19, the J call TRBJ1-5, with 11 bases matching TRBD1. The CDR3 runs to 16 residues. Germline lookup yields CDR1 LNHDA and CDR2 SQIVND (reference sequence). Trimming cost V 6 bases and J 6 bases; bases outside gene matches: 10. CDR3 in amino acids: CASRFLPGQGVQPQHF. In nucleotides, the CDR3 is TGTGCCAGTAGATTCCTCCCGGGACAGGGGGTTCAGCCCCAGCATTTT.

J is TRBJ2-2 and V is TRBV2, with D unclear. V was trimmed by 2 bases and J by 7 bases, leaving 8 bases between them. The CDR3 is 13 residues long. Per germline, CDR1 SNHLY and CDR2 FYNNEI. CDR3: CASSELPSGELFF. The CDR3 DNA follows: TGTGCCAGCAGTGAACTCCCGAGCGGGGAGCTGTTTTTT.

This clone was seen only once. The CDR3 region has the DNA TGTGCCAGCAGTTTTAGGCGGGGGGGCCAGGAGACCCAGTACTTC. Its translation is CASSFRRGGQETQYF. This rearrangement joins TRBV6-6 to TRBJ2-5; TRBD2 agrees at 9 bases. Germline lookup yields CDR1 MNHNY and CDR2 SVGAGI (reference sequence). V lost 4 bases to trimming and J lost 5 bases; unmatched junction nucleotides: 8. The CDR3 extends over 15 amino acids.

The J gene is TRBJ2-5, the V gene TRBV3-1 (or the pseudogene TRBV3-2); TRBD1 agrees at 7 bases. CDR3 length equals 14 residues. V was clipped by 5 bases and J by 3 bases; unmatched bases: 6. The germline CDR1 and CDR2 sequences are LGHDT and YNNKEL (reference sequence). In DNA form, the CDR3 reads TGTGCCAGCAGCAGGGGGCAAACGGAAGAGACCCAGTACTTC. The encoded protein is CASSRGQTEETQYF.

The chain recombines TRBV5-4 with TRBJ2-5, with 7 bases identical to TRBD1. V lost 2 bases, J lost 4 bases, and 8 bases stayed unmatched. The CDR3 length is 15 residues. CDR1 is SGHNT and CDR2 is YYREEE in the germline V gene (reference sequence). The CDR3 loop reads CASSFSGQGVETQYF. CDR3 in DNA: TGTGCCAGCAGCTTTTCCGGGCAGGGGGTAGAGACCCAGTACTTC.

For the CDR3, the DNA is TGTGCCAGTAGTACGGGCCAGGGAAGGGGCAATCAGCCCCAGCATTTT. Translation: CASSTGQGRGNQPQHF. The V call is TRBV19, the J call TRBJ1-5, with D perhaps TRBD1 (5 bases). Germline assignment: CDR1 LNHDA and CDR2 SQIVND (reference sequence). V lost 4 bases and J lost 2, with 15 bases in between. This CDR3 region has 16 residues.

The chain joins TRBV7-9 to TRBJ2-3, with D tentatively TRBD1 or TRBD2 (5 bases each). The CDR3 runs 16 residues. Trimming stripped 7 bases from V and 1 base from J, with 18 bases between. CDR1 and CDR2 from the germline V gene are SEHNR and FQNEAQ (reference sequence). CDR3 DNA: TGTGCCAGCAAATCTGGGGGTGGCCGAGGCACAGATACGCAGTATTTT. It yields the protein CASKSGGGRGTDTQYF.

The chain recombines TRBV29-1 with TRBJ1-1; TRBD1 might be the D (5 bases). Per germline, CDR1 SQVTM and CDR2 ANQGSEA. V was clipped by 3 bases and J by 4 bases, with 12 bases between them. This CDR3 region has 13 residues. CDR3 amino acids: CSVESGPGTEAFF. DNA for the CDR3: TGCAGCGTTGAGTCAGGGCCGGGCACTGAAGCTTTCTTT. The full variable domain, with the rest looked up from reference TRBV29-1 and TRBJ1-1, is SAVISQKPSRDICQRGTSLTIQCQVDSQVTMMFWYRQQPGQSLTLIATANQGSEATYESGFVIDKFPISRPNLTFSTLTVSNMSPEDSSIYLCSVESGPGTEAFFGQGTRLTVV.

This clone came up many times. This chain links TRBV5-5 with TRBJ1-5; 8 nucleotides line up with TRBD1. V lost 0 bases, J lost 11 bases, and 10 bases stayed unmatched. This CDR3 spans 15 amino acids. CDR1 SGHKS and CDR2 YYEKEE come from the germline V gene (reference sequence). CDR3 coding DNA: TGTGCCAGCAGCTTGGGTCCAGGGGGCGAAGGCACCCAGCATTTT. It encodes CASSLGPGGEGTQHF.

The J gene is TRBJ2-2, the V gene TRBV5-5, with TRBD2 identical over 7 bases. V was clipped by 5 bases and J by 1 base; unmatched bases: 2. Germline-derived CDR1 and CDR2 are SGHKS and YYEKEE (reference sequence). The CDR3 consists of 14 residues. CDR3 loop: CASSRGENTGELFF. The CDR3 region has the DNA TGTGCCAGCAGTCGGGGGGAGAACACCGGGGAGCTGTTTTTT. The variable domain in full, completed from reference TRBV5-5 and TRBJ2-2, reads DAGVTQSPTHLIKTRGQQVTLRCSPISGHKSVSWYQQVLGQGPQFIFQYYEKEERGRGNFPDRFSARQFPNYSSELNVNALLLGDSALYLCASSRGENTGELFFGEGSRLTVL.

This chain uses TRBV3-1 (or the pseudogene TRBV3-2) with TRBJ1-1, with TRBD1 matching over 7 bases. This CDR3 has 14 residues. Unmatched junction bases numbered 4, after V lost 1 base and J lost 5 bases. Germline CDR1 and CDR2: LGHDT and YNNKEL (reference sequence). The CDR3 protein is CASSQGQGYTEAFF. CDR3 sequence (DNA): TGTGCCAGCAGCCAAGGACAGGGCTATACTGAAGCTTTCTTT.

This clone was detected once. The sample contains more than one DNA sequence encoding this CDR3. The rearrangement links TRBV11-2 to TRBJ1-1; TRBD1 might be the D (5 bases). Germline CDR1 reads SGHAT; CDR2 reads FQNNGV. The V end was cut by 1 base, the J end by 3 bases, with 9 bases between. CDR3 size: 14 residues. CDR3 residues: CASSLAGGDTEAFF. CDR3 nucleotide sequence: TGTGCCAGCAGCTTAGCCGGGGGAGACACTGAAGCTTTCTTT.

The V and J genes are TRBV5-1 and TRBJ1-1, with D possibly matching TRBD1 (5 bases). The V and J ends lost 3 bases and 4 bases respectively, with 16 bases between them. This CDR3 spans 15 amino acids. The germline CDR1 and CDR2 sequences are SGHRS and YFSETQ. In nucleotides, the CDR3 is TGCGCCAGCAGCTCCAACCCTTTGGGGGGCACTGAAGCTTTCTTT. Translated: CASSSNPLGGTEAFF.

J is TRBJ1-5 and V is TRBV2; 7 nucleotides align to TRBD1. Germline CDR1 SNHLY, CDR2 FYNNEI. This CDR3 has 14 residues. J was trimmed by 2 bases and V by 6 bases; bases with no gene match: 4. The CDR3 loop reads CASSFRGGNQPQHF. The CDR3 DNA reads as TGTGCCAGCAGCTTCAGGGGGGGCAATCAGCCCCAGCATTTT.

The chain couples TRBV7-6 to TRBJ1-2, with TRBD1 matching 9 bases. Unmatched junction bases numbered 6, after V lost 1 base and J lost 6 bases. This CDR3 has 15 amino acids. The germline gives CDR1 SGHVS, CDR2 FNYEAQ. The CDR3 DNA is TGTGCCAGCAGCTTAGTGGGACAGGGACTCGATGGCTACACCTTC. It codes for CASSLVGQGLDGYTF.

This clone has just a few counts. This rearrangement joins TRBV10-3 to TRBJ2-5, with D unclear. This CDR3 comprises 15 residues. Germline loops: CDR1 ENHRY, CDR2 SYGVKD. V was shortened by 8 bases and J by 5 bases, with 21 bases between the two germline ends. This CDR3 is CAISDASLGRETQYF. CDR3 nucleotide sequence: TGTGCCATCTCTGACGCTAGTCTGGGTCGCGAGACCCAGTACTTC.

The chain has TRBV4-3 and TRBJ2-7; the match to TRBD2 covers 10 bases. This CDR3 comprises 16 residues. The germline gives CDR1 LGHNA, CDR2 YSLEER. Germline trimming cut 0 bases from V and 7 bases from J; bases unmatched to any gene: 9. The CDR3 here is CASSQDWASGGQEQYF. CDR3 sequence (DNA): TGCGCCAGCAGCCAAGATTGGGCTAGCGGGGGTCAAGAGCAGTACTTC.

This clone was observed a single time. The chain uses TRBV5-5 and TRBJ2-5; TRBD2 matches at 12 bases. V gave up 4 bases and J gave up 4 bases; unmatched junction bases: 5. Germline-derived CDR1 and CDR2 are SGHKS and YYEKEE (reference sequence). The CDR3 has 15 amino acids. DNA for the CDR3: TGTGCCAGCAGCGTGACTAGCGGGGGAATAGAGACCCAGTACTTC. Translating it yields CASSVTSGGIETQYF. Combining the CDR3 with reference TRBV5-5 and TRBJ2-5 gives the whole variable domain DAGVTQSPTHLIKTRGQQVTLRCSPISGHKSVSWYQQVLGQGPQFIFQYYEKEERGRGNFPDRFSARQFPNYSSELNVNALLLGDSALYLCASSVTSGGIETQYFGPGTRLLVL.